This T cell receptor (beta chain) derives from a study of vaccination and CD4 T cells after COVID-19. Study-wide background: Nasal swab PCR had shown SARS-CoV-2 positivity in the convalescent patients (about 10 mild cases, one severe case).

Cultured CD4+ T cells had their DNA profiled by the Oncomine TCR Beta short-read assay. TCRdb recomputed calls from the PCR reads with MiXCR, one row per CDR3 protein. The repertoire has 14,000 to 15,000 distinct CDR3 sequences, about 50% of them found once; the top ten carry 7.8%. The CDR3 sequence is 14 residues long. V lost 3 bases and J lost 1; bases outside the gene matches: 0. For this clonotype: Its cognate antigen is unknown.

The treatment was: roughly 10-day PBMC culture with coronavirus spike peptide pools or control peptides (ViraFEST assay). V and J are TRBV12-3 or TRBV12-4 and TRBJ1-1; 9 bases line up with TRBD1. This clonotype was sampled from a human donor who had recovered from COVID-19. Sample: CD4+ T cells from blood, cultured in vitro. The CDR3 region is CASSLGQGNTEAFF. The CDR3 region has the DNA TGTGCCAGCAGTTTGGGACAGGGGAACACTGAAGCTTTCTTT.